Below are 32 T cell receptor beta chains sequenced from a single sample in a study of CD8 T cells in Susac syndrome. With random hexamers, roughly 0.45 to 1 ug RNA was reverse transcribed. Each CDR3 protein is one row after TCRdb ran MiXCR on the immunoSEQ multiplex PCR reads. The sample carries almost 450,000 distinct CDR3 sequences, approximately 85% recorded once. Sequenced: CD8+ T cells from PBMCs. The receptors originated from a human donor with multiple sclerosis.

This chain links TRBV12-5 with TRBJ1-5, with a possible D match to TRBD1 (6 bases). The ends were cut back, 7 bases at V and 5 bases at J, with 15 bases in the middle. Germline V gives CDR1 LGHNT, CDR2 FRNRAP. This CDR3 region has 14 residues. This CDR3 reads CASVPGQFDQPQHF. The CDR3 bases are TGTGCTAGTGTCCCTGGACAGTTTGATCAGCCCCAGCATTTT.

The gene calls are TRBV20-1 and TRBJ2-7; tentatively, D is TRBD1 or TRBD2 (5 bases each). This CDR3 contains 17 residues. V shed 1 base and J shed 2 bases, with 21 bases lying between them. CDR1 is DFQATT, CDR2 SNEGSKA, per germline (reference sequence). This chain's CDR3 is CSARVTGPTLTTYEQYF. DNA for the CDR3: TGCAGTGCTAGAGTCACGGGGCCAACACTAACTACCTACGAGCAGTACTTC.

The rearrangement uses TRBV20-1 and TRBJ1-2; the D is unclear. CDR3 length: 14 residues. Germline V gives CDR1 DFQATT, CDR2 SNEGSKA (reference sequence). V lost 0 bases and J lost 3, with 11 bases in between. Written as DNA, the CDR3 is TGCAGTGCTAGAGATCTGAGGGAAGACTATGGCTACACCTTC. Protein: CSARDLREDYGYTF.

This chain joins TRBV28 and TRBJ1-1; 11 bases align to TRBD1. The length of the CDR3 is 17 residues. CDR1 and CDR2 from the germline V gene are MDHEN and SYDVKM. With V trimmed by 5 bases and J by 3 bases, 11 bases remained unmatched. CDR3 amino acids: CASSGWTGGLSDTEAFF. Written as DNA, the CDR3 is TGTGCCAGCAGTGGGTGGACAGGGGGCCTTTCGGACACTGAAGCTTTCTTT.

The chain recombines TRBV27 with TRBJ1-1; no definite D call. The germline V gene has CDR1 MNHEY and CDR2 SMNVEV (reference sequence). The CDR3 has 11 residues. V lost 3 bases to trimming and J lost 10 bases, with 9 bases between them. The CDR3 DNA follows: TGTGCCAGCAGTTTCGCAGGAGGAGCTTTCTTT. Its translation: CASSFAGGAFF.

The V call is TRBV7-9, the J call TRBJ2-2; maybe TRBD1 (6 bases). This CDR3 spans 14 amino acids. Germline CDR1 reads SEHNR; CDR2 reads FQNEAQ (reference sequence). Trimming cost V 8 bases and J 3 bases, with 13 bases left between them. The CDR3 region has the DNA TGTGCCAGCGGAGAGGGGGAATACACCGGGGAGCTGTTTTTT. Translated: CASGEGEYTGELFF.

The V gene is TRBV28, the J gene TRBJ2-1, with 7 bases matching TRBD1. Germline V gene sequence: CDR1 MDHEN, CDR2 SYDVKM. J gave up 15 bases and V 7 bases, and 12 bases lay outside the gene matches. This CDR3 is built from 12 residues. CDR3 in amino acids: CASNINRGVVFF. CDR3 nucleotide sequence: TGTGCCAGCAATATTAACAGGGGAGTGGTGTTCTTC.

V usage is TRBV2 and J usage is TRBJ1-2; D call uncertain. Germline V lookup: CDR1 SNHLY, CDR2 FYNNEI. The CDR3 sequence is 12 residues long. V lost 10 bases and J 2 bases, leaving 11 bases between the germline ends. The CDR3 DNA reads TGTGCCACCCAGACACCAAACTATGGCTACACCTTC. Residues: CATQTPNYGYTF.

The V call is TRBV27, the J call TRBJ2-7; D call uncertain. This CDR3 is built from 14 residues. V gave up 5 bases and J gave up 6 bases, with 17 bases separating them. Germline V lookup: CDR1 MNHEY, CDR2 SMNVEV (reference sequence). CDR3 coding DNA: TGTGCCAGCAGTAGGGTAGGCTGGGTCCTCGAGCAGTACTTC. Protein sequence: CASSRVGWVLEQYF.

J is TRBJ1-4 and V is TRBV4-1; possible D gene TRBD1, 5 bases. Germline V gives CDR1 MGHRA, CDR2 YSYEKL. The CDR3 spans 14 residues. V was clipped by 4 bases and J by 4 bases, with 10 bases between them. CDR3 sequence: CASSPGLGNEKLFF. CDR3 sequence (DNA): TGCGCCAGCAGCCCGGGACTCGGTAATGAAAAACTGTTTTTT.

This chain connects TRBV29-1 to TRBJ2-1, with D tentatively TRBD1 (6 bases). Germline V gene lookup returns CDR1 SQVTM and CDR2 ANQGSEA. CDR3 length: 21 residues. The ends were cut back, 3 bases at V and 4 bases at J, with 34 bases in the middle. The CDR3 loop is CSVEGYLNHFTRQAEYNEQFF. The CDR3 nucleotides read TGCAGCGTTGAGGGCTACCTGAACCATTTTACACGACAGGCAGAATACAATGAGCAGTTCTTC.

The chain is built from TRBV19 and TRBJ1-1; D gene unclear. V was trimmed by 5 bases and J by 1 base, leaving 8 bases between them. The CDR3 length is 13 residues. The germline V gene encodes CDR1 LNHDA and CDR2 SQIVND (reference sequence). The CDR3 region is CASSGSGNTEAFF. Here the CDR3 DNA reads TGTGCCAGTAGTGGCAGCGGGAACACTGAAGCTTTCTTT.

This clonotype appeared a single time. The chain is built from TRBV27 and TRBJ2-7, with D unresolved. The germline CDR1 and CDR2 sequences are MNHEY and SMNVEV (reference sequence). Trimming removed 1 base from V and 4 bases from J, with 11 bases in between. This CDR3 region has 14 residues. The CDR3 region is CASSLYLVGYEQYF. Written as DNA, the CDR3 is TGTGCCAGCAGTTTATACCTAGTGGGTTACGAGCAGTACTTC.

This chain links TRBV30 with TRBJ2-6; D is ambiguous. The CDR3 sequence is 14 residues long. Germline V gene lookup returns CDR1 GTSNPN and CDR2 SVGIG (reference sequence). V was clipped by 2 bases and J by 3 bases, with 8 bases between them. The chain's CDR3 is CAWSLQVGANVLTF. The CDR3, as DNA: TGTGCCTGGAGTCTGCAGGTTGGGGCCAACGTCCTGACTTTC.

The chain uses TRBV2 and TRBJ1-5; D gene uncertain. V lost 3 bases, J lost 6 bases, and 9 bases lay in between. The CDR3 totals 13 residues. CDR1 is SNHLY, CDR2 FYNNEI, per germline. CDR3 nucleotide sequence: TGTGCCAGCAGTGAGATCGTCTCTCAGCCCCAGCATTTT. Translating gives CASSEIVSQPQHF.

The chain is built from TRBV11-2 and TRBJ1-1, with D possibly TRBD1 on 5 matching bases. The germline gives CDR1 SGHAT, CDR2 FQNNGV. V was shortened by 8 bases and J by 6 bases, with 19 bases between the two germline ends. CDR3 length equals 14 residues. CDR3 sequence: CASGTVQGMAEAFF. The DNA of the CDR3 is TGTGCCAGCGGAACAGTTCAGGGAATGGCTGAAGCTTTCTTT.

The CDR3 reads CAWSVVGSNEQFF. The CDR3, as DNA: TGTGCCTGGAGTGTCGTGGGAAGCAATGAGCAGTTCTTC. This chain links TRBV30 with TRBJ2-1; no clear D gene. CDR1 is GTSNPN and CDR2 is SVGIG in the germline V gene (reference sequence). This CDR3 region has 13 residues. The V end was cut by 0 bases, the J end by 6 bases, with 9 bases between.

This chain uses TRBV5-4 with TRBJ1-1; D possibly corresponds to TRBD1 (6 bases). This CDR3 has 14 residues. The germline V and J ends were trimmed by 5 bases and 0 bases, with 11 bases remaining between them. Germline CDR1 is SGHNT and CDR2 is YYREEE (reference sequence). CDR3 in amino acids: CASRPGVLNTEAFF. CDR3 in DNA: TGTGCCAGCAGGCCAGGGGTTTTGAACACTGAAGCTTTCTTT.

A note on this clonotype: Germline is not matched at one junction end, which may reflect a read error. The V call is TRBV5-6, the J call TRBJ2-7; TRBD1 might be the D (5 bases). The V gene's germline CDR1 is SGHDT and CDR2 YYEEEE. The length of the CDR3 is 12 residues. CDR3 loop: CASSLAGNERYF. CDR3 bases: TGTGCCAGCAGCTTGGCAGGGAACGAGCGGTACTTC.

The chain is built from TRBV7-8 and TRBJ2-2; maybe TRBD1 (6 bases). CDR3 length: 15 amino acids. Germline CDR1 SGHVS, CDR2 FQNEAQ. Trimming took off 5 bases at V and 5 bases at J, with 15 bases between the two ends. CDR3 coding DNA: TGTGCCAGCAGCCTAGGACAGTTGATTACCGGGGAGCTGTTTTTT. This encodes CASSLGQLITGELFF.

This clonotype was seen once. V gene TRBV30 combines with J gene TRBJ2-2, with D perhaps matching TRBD2 (6 bases). The V gene lost 1 base and the J gene lost 8 bases, with 8 bases spanning the gap. The V gene's germline CDR1 is GTSNPN and CDR2 SVGIG (reference sequence). This CDR3 has 12 amino acids. CDR3 coding DNA: TGTGCCTGGAGTGGGAGGGCTGGGGAGCTGTTTTTT. Translating gives CAWSGRAGELFF.

Only one count was recorded for this clonotype. This chain joins TRBV27 and TRBJ1-1, with D perhaps TRBD1 (5 bases). V lost 6 bases, J lost 3 bases, and 14 bases lay in between. This CDR3 is built from 14 residues. Per the germline V gene, CDR1 is MNHEY and CDR2 is SMNVEV (reference sequence). CDR3 in DNA: TGTGCCAGCAGCCTTACCCAGGGTGACACTGAAGCTTTCTTT. Residues: CASSLTQGDTEAFF.

The genes are TRBV6-1 and TRBJ1-5, with TRBD1 identical over 7 bases. This CDR3 has 16 residues. V gave up 6 bases and J gave up 1 base; unmatched junction bases: 9. Germline V gene data show CDR1 as MNHNS and CDR2 as SASEGT. CDR3 in amino acids: CASRLTYRGSNQPQHF. The CDR3 DNA is TGTGCCAGCAGGCTTACCTACAGGGGAAGCAATCAGCCCCAGCATTTT.

CDR3 in DNA: TGTGCCAGTATGACAGTACTCAAAAACATTCAGTACTTC. Translated: CASMTVLKNIQYF. This chain joins TRBV27 and TRBJ2-4, with a possible D match to TRBD1 (5 bases). The germline V gene has CDR1 MNHEY and CDR2 SMNVEV (reference sequence). The CDR3 extends over 13 amino acids. The V end lost 9 bases, the J end lost 3 bases, and 12 bases lay between the germline ends.

This chain links TRBV5-1 with TRBJ1-1; D not resolved. The CDR3 is 13 amino acids. The germline CDR1 and CDR2 sequences are SGHRS and YFSETQ. V was shortened by 0 bases and J by 4 bases, with 7 bases between the two germline ends. CDR3 DNA: TGCGCCAGCAGCTTGGCCCGGGTCACTGAAGCTTTCTTT. Residues: CASSLARVTEAFF.

The rearrangement uses TRBV7-9 and TRBJ2-7; possibly TRBD2 for D (6 bases). The CDR3 is 14 amino acids. The V gene lost 5 bases and the J gene lost 3 bases, with 14 bases spanning the gap. Germline values: CDR1 SEHNR, CDR2 FQNEAQ (reference sequence). The CDR3 nucleotides read TGTGCCAGCAGCCACTATGCGGAGGGCTACGAGCAGTACTTC. It codes for CASSHYAEGYEQYF. Complete variable domain (other parts from reference TRBV7-9 and TRBJ2-7): DTGVSQNPRHKITKRGQNVTFRCDPISEHNRLYWYRQTLGQGPEFLTYFQNEAQLEKSRLLSDRFSAERPKGSFSTLEIQRTEQGDSAMYLCASSHYAEGYEQYFGPGTRLTVT.

This chain connects TRBV9 to TRBJ2-1; tentative D call: TRBD2 (5 bases). The CDR3 has 15 amino acids. V was clipped by 0 bases and J by 0 bases, with 7 bases between them. CDR1 SGDLS and CDR2 YYNGEE come from the germline V gene. The CDR3 region is CASSVAAASYNEQFF. In DNA form, the CDR3 reads TGTGCCAGCAGCGTAGCAGCGGCCTCCTACAATGAGCAGTTCTTC. Combining the CDR3 with reference TRBV9 and TRBJ2-1 gives the whole variable domain DSGVTQTPKHLITATGQRVTLRCSPRSGDLSVYWYQQSLDQGLQFLIQYYNGEERAKGNILERFSAQQFPDLHSELNLSSLELGDSALYFCASSVAAASYNEQFFGPGTRLTVL.

This sequence joins TRBV6-5 and TRBJ1-4; D might be TRBD1 (5 bases). Looked up from germline, CDR1 is MNHEY and CDR2 is SVGAGI. The CDR3 is 14 residues long. V lost 1 base to trimming and J lost 5 bases, with 8 bases between them. The CDR3 DNA reads TGTGCCAGCAGTTACTATTCAGGGAATGAAAAACTGTTTTTT. As protein: CASSYYSGNEKLFF.

The gene calls are TRBV6-1 and TRBJ2-7; weak D call: TRBD1 (6 bases). Germline loops: CDR1 MNHNS, CDR2 SASEGT. Deletions cut 4 bases from V and 3 bases from J, with 19 bases between. This CDR3 region has 16 residues. The CDR3 region is CASSGLDSGDLYEQYF. The DNA for the CDR3 is TGTGCCAGCAGTGGACTGGACAGTGGGGACCTCTACGAGCAGTACTTC.

J is TRBJ1-1 and V is TRBV20-1; D is perhaps TRBD1 (5 bases). This CDR3 contains 14 residues. The V end was cut by 1 base, the J end by 0 bases, with 9 bases between. Germline V gene lookup returns CDR1 DFQATT and CDR2 SNEGSKA (reference sequence). The CDR3 sequence: CSARVQVLNTEAFF. The CDR3 bases are TGCAGTGCTAGAGTACAGGTCTTGAACACTGAAGCTTTCTTT.

The rearrangement joins TRBV6-6 to TRBJ2-7, with a possible D match to TRBD2 (5 bases). V lost 0 bases to trimming and J lost 2 bases, with 11 bases between them. In germline, CDR1 is MNHNY, CDR2 SVGAGI (reference sequence). This CDR3 has 15 residues. Written as DNA, the CDR3 is TGTGCCAGCAGTTACTCGATTAGCGAGGCCTACGAGCAGTACTTC. It encodes CASSYSISEAYEQYF.

This chain joins TRBV27 and TRBJ1-5; D not resolved. CDR1 and CDR2 from the germline V gene are MNHEY and SMNVEV (reference sequence). The V and J ends lost 3 bases and 4 bases respectively, with 10 bases between them. The CDR3 has 14 residues. CDR3 DNA: TGTGCCAGCAGTTTGGGCTACGCTAATCAGCCCCAGCATTTT. Amino acids: CASSLGYANQPQHF.